These T cell receptor beta chains were read from a single sample in a study of post-analysis software for immune sequencing data. In TCRdb, the PCR reads were re-called with MiXCR into one record per CDR3 protein. The repertoire consists of fewer than 700,000 distinct CDR3 sequences, with 44% occurring once and the leading ten covering 1.5% to 2%. The sequenced material came from blood. The receptors were sampled from a girl under 18 with multiple sclerosis. CDR3s include the opening cysteine and the closing phenylalanine or tryptophan. The D gene is left open where the match is weak. Clone size, where shown, is once, few, many, or a class for clones that have expanded.

abundance | j_gene | v_gene | d_gene | CDR3aa | CDR3nt
NA | TRBJ1-6 | TRBV5-1 | NA | CASSLAAFSPRNNSPLHF | TGCGCCAGCAGCTTGGCCGCATTCTCCCCTCGGAATAATTCACCCCTCCACTTT
NA | TRBJ2-3 | TRBV5-1 | TRBD2 | CASSLSGHTDTQYF | TGCGCCAGCAGCCTTAGCGGGCACACAGATACGCAGTATTTT
NA | TRBJ1-2 | TRBV7-8 | NA | CASSLAPRDYGYTF | TGTGCCAGCAGCTTAGCCCCCAGGGATTATGGCTACACCTTC
NA | TRBJ2-1 | TRBV7-2 | NA | CASSQGREYNEQFF | TGTGCCAGCAGCCAGGGACGAGAATACAATGAGCAGTTCTTC
NA | TRBJ1-2 | TRBV7-2 | TRBD1 | CASSLRDSRSYGYTF | TGTGCCAGCAGCCTCCGGGACAGCCGATCCTATGGCTACACCTTC
NA | TRBJ2-1 | TRBV12-3/TRBV12-4 | TRBD1 | CASSLWDRGYNEQFF | TGTGCCAGCAGTTTATGGGACAGGGGTTACAATGAGCAGTTCTTC
few | TRBJ2-1 | TRBV20-1 | TRBD2 | CSASVELAVFSNEQFF | TGCAGTGCTAGTGTGGAGCTAGCGGTATTTTCCAATGAGCAGTTCTTC
NA | TRBJ2-1 | TRBV7-9 | NA | CASSLEGLEGVEQFF | TGTGCCAGCAGCTTAGAGGGACTCGAGGGGGTTGAGCAGTTCTTC
few | TRBJ2-7 | TRBV20-1 | NA | CSARLAQDKPYEQYF | TGCAGTGCTAGATTGGCTCAGGACAAACCCTACGAGCAGTACTTC
many | TRBJ2-3 | TRBV5-4 | NA | CASSYTDTQYF | TGTGCCAGCAGCTACACAGATACGCAGTATTTT
NA | TRBJ2-7 | TRBV29-1 | TRBD1 | CSVEEPSTGYYEQYF | TGCAGCGTTGAAGAACCCTCGACAGGGTACTACGAGCAGTACTTC
many | TRBJ2-3 | TRBV6-6 | NA | CASSPGADTQYF | TGTGCCAGCAGTCCAGGGGCAGATACGCAGTATTTT
few | TRBJ2-5 | TRBV11-2 | TRBD2 | CASSQRLAEETQYF | TGTGCCAGCAGCCAGAGGCTAGCGGAAGAGACCCAGTACTTC
NA | TRBJ2-1 | TRBV29-1 | TRBD1 | CSVNRGSYNEQFF | TGCAGCGTCAACAGGGGGTCCTACAATGAGCAGTTCTTC
NA | TRBJ1-5 | TRBV2 | NA | CASGSPDQPQHF | TGTGCCAGCGGAAGTCCGGATCAGCCCCAGCATTTT
NA | TRBJ2-1 | TRBV7-3 | TRBD2 | CASSPTSGGAYEQFF | TGTGCCAGCAGCCCTACTAGCGGGGGGGCCTATGAGCAGTTCTTC
NA | TRBJ1-5 | TRBV7-6 | NA | CASSLDGTSNQPQHF | TGTGCCAGCAGCTTAGACGGGACAAGCAATCAGCCCCAGCATTTT
NA | TRBJ2-1 | TRBV4-1 | NA | CASSQRVSYNEQFF | TGCGCCAGCAGCCAAAGGGTTTCCTACAATGAGCAGTTCTTC
NA | TRBJ2-7 | TRBV5-1 | TRBD1 | CASSLGPGTGFSYEQYF | TGCGCCAGCAGCTTAGGACCCGGGACAGGTTTCTCCTACGAGCAGTACTTC
NA | TRBJ2-3 | TRBV5-1 | NA | CASSPTRGGVTDTQYF | TGCGCCAGCAGCCCAACCCGTGGAGGCGTAACAGATACGCAGTATTTT
few | TRBJ2-7 | TRBV20-1 | NA | CSAREGRDEQYF | TGCAGTGCTAGAGAGGGCCGGGACGAGCAGTACTTC
few | TRBJ2-1 | TRBV12-3/TRBV12-4 | NA | CASSLRSGAGNELFF | TGTGCCAGCAGTTTACGGTCCGGGGCAGGGAATGAGCTGTTCTTC
NA | TRBJ2-4 | TRBV4-1 | NA | CASCGVYSKNIQYF | TGCGCCAGCTGCGGCGTTTATAGCAAAAACATTCAGTACTTC
NA | TRBJ1-1 | TRBV7-8 | TRBD1 | CASSREGAGTEAFF | TGTGCCAGCAGCAGAGAGGGGGCCGGGACTGAAGCTTTCTTT
NA | TRBJ1-1 | TRBV28 | NA | CASSPLTGLFGAFF | TGTGCCAGCAGTCCTCTAACAGGGCTCTTTGGAGCTTTCTTT
NA | TRBJ1-2 | TRBV4-2 | NA | CASSQVGGTAGGGYTF | TGTGCCAGCAGCCAAGTCGGGGGGACCGCCGGGGGGGGCTACACCTTC
few | TRBJ2-7 | TRBV12-3/TRBV12-4 | NA | CASSSLGTGSYEQYF | TGTGCCAGCAGTTCCCTGGGGACCGGCTCCTACGAGCAGTACTTC